These 14 T cell receptor beta chains share one sample of origin, sequenced in a study of graft-versus-host responses after intestinal transplantation (dated by TCRdb to the early 2020s). These TCRs are of unknown antigen specificity. The method was the immunoSEQ multiplex PCR assay. TCRdb mirrors the immuneACCESS table, restricted to in-frame sequences. Some clones are absent from its copies; in checked studies, under half trace to an unresolved V gene, and the reason for the others is unknown. In all, the sample holds fewer than 85,000 clones, and roughly 90% of those were seen once. Around 2.3% of the sample is in the top ten clones. The time point label on this specimen signifies: cells obtained before transplantation from donor or recipient. The material was unstimulated CD8+ T cells sorted from spleen or lymph node cells, obtained before intestinal transplant. The source is a human donor who received an intestinal transplant.

The rearrangement links TRBV19 to TRBJ2-7, with 9 bases identical to TRBD2. The germline V gene encodes CDR1 LNHDA and CDR2 SQIVND (reference sequence). J was trimmed by 4 bases and V by 5 bases; bases with no gene match: 9. The CDR3 contains 15 residues. This CDR3 is CASSAAGGPGYEQYF. The CDR3 DNA follows: TGTGCCAGTAGTGCTGCGGGGGGGCCGGGTTACGAGCAGTACTTC.

The chain combines TRBV7-9 with TRBJ2-2, with TRBD2 matching over 11 bases. V was clipped by 3 bases and J by 5 bases; unmatched bases: 11. This CDR3 spans 18 amino acids. Germline V gives CDR1 SEHNR, CDR2 FQNEAQ (reference sequence). CDR3 protein: CASSFDVGLAVQTGELFF. The CDR3 bases are TGTGCCAGCAGCTTCGACGTGGGACTAGCGGTTCAGACCGGGGAGCTGTTTTTT.

The chain combines TRBV27 with TRBJ2-1; D is perhaps TRBD1 (6 bases). Germline V CDR1 and CDR2: MNHEY, SMNVEV (reference sequence). Between the trimmed V and J ends, which lost 4 bases and 7 bases, there was a span of 8 bases. The CDR3 sequence is 12 residues long. CDR3 sequence: CASSYTGNEQFF. Written as DNA, the CDR3 is TGTGCCAGCAGTTACACAGGGAATGAGCAGTTCTTC.

This chain joins TRBV28 and TRBJ2-7; D is unclear. CDR1 MDHEN and CDR2 SYDVKM come from the germline V gene. This CDR3 region has 19 residues. The ends were cut back, 2 bases at V and 3 bases at J, with 26 bases in the middle. CDR3 coding DNA: TGTGCCAGCAGTTTAGTCGATCCGAGTCGATCTGTCCCGGTCTACGAGCAGTACTTC. Amino acid sequence: CASSLVDPSRSVPVYEQYF.

The chain joins TRBV7-8 to TRBJ2-3; D possibly corresponds to TRBD2 (5 bases). Per germline, CDR1 SGHVS and CDR2 FQNEAQ. The V gene lost 1 base and the J gene lost 1 base, with 9 bases spanning the gap. This CDR3 spans 15 amino acids. The CDR3 here is CASSLVAICTDTQYF. CDR3 nucleotides: TGTGCCAGCAGCTTAGTAGCGATTTGCACAGATACGCAGTATTTT.

This chain uses TRBV7-8 with TRBJ1-6; 10 nucleotides agree with TRBD1. The CDR3 is 16 residues long. Trimming removed 0 bases from V and 5 bases from J; junction bases left unmatched: 1. Germline loops: CDR1 SGHVS, CDR2 FQNEAQ. The CDR3 spells CASSLAGTGDNSPLHF. CDR3 DNA sequence: TGTGCCAGCAGCTTAGCCGGGACAGGGGATAATTCACCCCTCCACTTT.

The rearrangement uses TRBV5-1 and TRBJ2-7; TRBD1 matches 7 bases. Germline values: CDR1 SGHRS, CDR2 YFSETQ. The junction had 6 bases not matched to a gene; V was cut back by 0 bases and J by 3 bases. The CDR3 length is 15 residues. CDR3 nucleotides: TGCGCCAGCAGCTTGGAGAGACAGGGCTTCTACGAGCAGTACTTC. Protein: CASSLERQGFYEQYF.

This clone has just one count. The chain joins TRBV2 to TRBJ1-6; D remains ambiguous. Germline V gene lookup returns CDR1 SNHLY and CDR2 FYNNEI. V lost 1 base, J lost 6 bases, and 4 bases lay in between. The CDR3 extends over 13 amino acids. The CDR3 protein is CASSEGGNSPLHF. CDR3 coding DNA: TGTGCCAGCAGTGAAGGCGGTAATTCACCCCTCCACTTT.

The chain combines TRBV2 with TRBJ1-2; 10 nucleotides align to TRBD1. The germline gives CDR1 SNHLY, CDR2 FYNNEI. The CDR3 is made up of 19 amino acids. J was trimmed by 4 bases and V by 4 bases; bases with no gene match: 18. CDR3 sequence: CASSGWDRGEERSGYGYTF. The CDR3 bases are TGTGCCAGCAGTGGCTGGGACAGGGGCGAGGAGCGGTCTGGCTATGGCTACACCTTC.

Here the CDR3 reads CASSELGARETQYF. In nucleotides, the CDR3 is TGTGCCAGCAGTGAACTGGGGGCGCGGGAGACCCAGTACTTC. The V call is TRBV6-1, the J call TRBJ2-5; D is possibly TRBD1 (6 bases). V was shortened by 2 bases and J by 5 bases, with 12 bases between the two germline ends. The germline V gene encodes CDR1 MNHNS and CDR2 SASEGT. The CDR3 consists of 14 residues.

This chain joins TRBV29-1 and TRBJ2-3; TRBD2 aligns across 10 bases. J was trimmed by 2 bases and V by 7 bases; bases with no gene match: 6. The CDR3 runs to 14 residues. Germline V gives CDR1 SQVTM, CDR2 ANQGSEA. CDR3 residues: CSGGLAYNTDTQYF. CDR3 nucleotide sequence: TGCAGCGGGGGACTAGCGTATAACACAGATACGCAGTATTTT.

The rearrangement links TRBV6-6 to TRBJ1-2; no definite D call. The CDR3 spans 14 residues. Trimming removed 4 bases at V and 2 bases at J, with 11 bases between. Germline V gene lookup returns CDR1 MNHNY and CDR2 SVGAGI (reference sequence). CDR3 sequence reads: CASSSREGNYGYTF. CDR3 sequence (DNA): TGTGCCAGCAGTTCTCGGGAAGGAAACTATGGCTACACCTTC.

Relative to its sample, this clone is medium-sized (0.01 to 0.1%). The chain carries TRBV19 and TRBJ1-5; maybe TRBD1 (5 bases). The germline V gene has CDR1 LNHDA and CDR2 SQIVND (reference sequence). Trimming shortened V by 6 bases and J by 4 bases, and 16 bases separated the two germline ends. The CDR3 is 15 amino acids. This CDR3 is CASSAWGRGNQPQHF. The CDR3 coding sequence is TGTGCCAGTAGCGCCTGGGGAAGGGGTAATCAGCCCCAGCATTTT.

This clone was seen a few times. This chain links TRBV19 with TRBJ1-3, with D uncertain. With 7 bases removed from V and 11 bases from J, the gap between germline ends came to 15 bases. The germline V gene encodes CDR1 LNHDA and CDR2 SQIVND (reference sequence). The CDR3 has 12 amino acids. The CDR3 spells CASIRTPDSIYF. CDR3 DNA sequence: TGTGCCAGTATCAGGACCCCGGACTCCATATATTTT.